This TCR beta chain comes out of a study of blood T cell repertoires in COVID-19. The overall study: Samples came from the United States, Italy and Spain, spanning acute and convalescent COVID-19. Sources were T cells, B-cell-depleted T cells, or PBMCs; the material itself was cDNA or gDNA.

Germline CDR1 KGHSH, CDR2 LQKENI. CDR3 size: 14 residues. V shed 3 bases and J shed 8 bases, with 16 bases lying between them. Per the original methods: Nucleated cell counts were estimated from reference gene primer amplification. The method was immunoSEQ multiplex PCR; TCRdb's version includes in-frame clones alone and lacks a portion of them. The V and J calls and clone size are taken from that table; D and trimming were inferred from the DNA. The data contain about 21,000 clones, more than 85% of them seen just once; the ten biggest clones take up roughly 7%. The sequenced sample was peripheral blood. The chain links TRBV18 to TRBJ1-2, with a tentative D call TRBD1 (5 bases). The TCR originated in a man between 65 and 79 years old with active COVID-19. The CDR3 DNA follows: TGTGCCAGCTCACCGGAGCAGGGTAAAGTCGGCTACACCTTC. Protein product: CASSPEQGKVGYTF.